This T cell receptor beta chain was identified in a study of blood T cell repertoires in COVID-19. Study at large: The cDNA or gDNA used as material had been derived from T cells, B-cell-depleted T cells, or PBMCs.

Participants were aged roughly 18 to 89 years from about 25 US areas. Participant-given clinical history determined each cohort assignment. In this sample, this clone turned up a few times. One end of the junction is discordant with germline, which a read error may explain. CDR1 is GTSNPN, CDR2 SVGIG, per germline (reference sequence). The CDR3 is 13 amino acids. In the original processing: Nucleated cell counts were estimated from reference gene primer amplification. Generated by immunoSEQ multiplex PCR, the TCRdb table keeps only in-frame clones and is missing some. The D gene and trimming were derived from the DNA, and the V and J assignments and clone size from that table. The sample lists 150,000 or so clones; around 89% were seen once.

This clonotype was obtained from a woman under 40 with acute COVID-19. Source material: PBMCs or T cells enriched from blood (not recorded which). V usage is TRBV30 and J usage is TRBJ1-2; 7 bases map to TRBD1. The chain's CDR3 is CAWSVQGGGGSTF. The DNA of the CDR3 is TGTGCCTGGAGTGTACAGGGAGGAGGGGGCTCCACCTTC.